This TCR beta chain was sequenced during a study of T cell changes during pregnancy in multiple sclerosis. This CDR3 has 17 amino acids. The germline gives CDR1 LNHNV, CDR2 YYDKDF (reference sequence). The V end lost 1 base, the J end lost 1 base, and 14 bases lay between the germline ends. Data came from immunoSEQ multiplex PCR; TCRdb stores just in-frame clones and leaves some out. The data show about 70,000 clones, roughly 92% seen once. The clonotype comes from a female donor in good health, enrolled as a control in a pregnancy study. Here the sequenced sample was CD8+ T cells from peripheral blood mononuclear cells, taken in the third trimester of pregnancy. The gene calls are TRBV15 and TRBJ2-1, with a weak D call TRBD2 (6 bases). The DNA for the CDR3 is TGTGCCACCAGCAGAGCAACGGGACTCGATTCCTACAATGAGCAGTTCTTC. It yields the protein CATSRATGLDSYNEQFF. Full variable domain (outside the CDR3, taken from reference TRBV15 and TRBJ2-1): DAMVIQNPRYQVTQFGKPVTLSCSQTLNHNVMYWYQQKSSQAPKLLFHYYDKDFNNEADTPDNFQSRRPNTSFCFLDIRSPGLGDTAMYLCATSRATGLDSYNEQFFGPGTRLTVL.